The T cell receptor (beta chain) described here comes from a study of naive and memory T cell subsets. In its sample, this clonotype was seen a few times. An equimolar mix of two oligonucleotides served as the beta constant-region primer for TRBC1 and TRBC2. The ligated cDNA underwent four PCR rounds using SP2 and nested alpha and beta constant-region primers. Using its own MiXCR run on the UMI-ligation and nested PCR reads, TCRdb lists one record per CDR3 protein. The data contain tens of thousands of distinct CDR3 sequences, about 18% of them seen just once; the ten biggest clones take up less than 3.5%. The CDR3 has 18 residues. The germline CDR1 and CDR2 sequences are LNHDA and SQIVND (reference sequence). Trimming removed 3 bases at V and 4 bases at J, with 21 bases between.

The rearrangement joins TRBV19 to TRBJ2-2; D may be TRBD2 (5 bases). The sequence was collected from a human donor in good health. Specimen: effector memory CD4+ T cells from blood. Stated subset: effector memory, CD45RA- CD27-. The CDR3 loop is CASSIRRAPSAFTGELFF. The CDR3 nucleotides are TGTGCCAGTAGTATCCGGCGGGCCCCGTCTGCGTTCACCGGGGAGCTGTTTTTT. The full variable domain, completed using reference TRBV19 and TRBJ2-2, is DGGITQSPKYLFRKEGQNVTLSCEQNLNHDAMYWYRQDPGQGLRLIYYSQIVNDFQKGDIAEGYSVSREKKESFPLTVTSAQKNPTAFYLCASSIRRAPSAFTGELFFGEGSRLTVL.